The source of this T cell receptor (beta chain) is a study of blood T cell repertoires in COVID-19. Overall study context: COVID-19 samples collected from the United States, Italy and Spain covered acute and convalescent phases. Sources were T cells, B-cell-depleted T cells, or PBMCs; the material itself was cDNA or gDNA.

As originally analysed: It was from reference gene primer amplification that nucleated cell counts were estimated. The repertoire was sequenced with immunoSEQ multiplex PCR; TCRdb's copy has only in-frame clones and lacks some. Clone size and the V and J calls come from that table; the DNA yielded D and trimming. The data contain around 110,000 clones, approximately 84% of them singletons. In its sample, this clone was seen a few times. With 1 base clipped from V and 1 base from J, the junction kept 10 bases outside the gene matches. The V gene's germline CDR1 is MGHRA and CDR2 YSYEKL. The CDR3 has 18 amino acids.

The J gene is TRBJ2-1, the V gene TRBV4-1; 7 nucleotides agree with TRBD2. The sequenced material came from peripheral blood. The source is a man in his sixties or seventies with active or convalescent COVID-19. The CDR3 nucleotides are TGCGCCAGCAGCCAAGTCCCATTACTAGCGAAGTCCTACAATGAGCAGTTCTTC. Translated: CASSQVPLLAKSYNEQFF.